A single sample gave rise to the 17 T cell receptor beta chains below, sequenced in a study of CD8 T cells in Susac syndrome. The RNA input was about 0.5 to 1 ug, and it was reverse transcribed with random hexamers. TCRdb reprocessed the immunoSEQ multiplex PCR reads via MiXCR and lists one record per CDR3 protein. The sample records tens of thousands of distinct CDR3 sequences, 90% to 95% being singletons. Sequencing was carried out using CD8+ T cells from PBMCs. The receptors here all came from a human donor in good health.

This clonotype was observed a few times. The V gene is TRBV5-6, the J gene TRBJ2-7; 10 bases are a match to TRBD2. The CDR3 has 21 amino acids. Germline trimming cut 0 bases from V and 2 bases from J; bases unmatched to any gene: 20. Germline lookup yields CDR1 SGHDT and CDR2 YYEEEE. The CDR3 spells CASSLAAYRATTSGLAYEQYF. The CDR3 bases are TGTGCCAGCAGCTTGGCCGCATACAGGGCCACGACTAGCGGGTTAGCCTACGAGCAGTACTTC.

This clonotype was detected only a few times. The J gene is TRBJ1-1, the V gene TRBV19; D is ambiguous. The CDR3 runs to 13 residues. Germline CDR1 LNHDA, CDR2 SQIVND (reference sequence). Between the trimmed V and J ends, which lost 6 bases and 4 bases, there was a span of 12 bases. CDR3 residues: CASSVGLSTEAFF. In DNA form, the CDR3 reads TGTGCCAGTAGCGTAGGATTGAGCACTGAAGCTTTCTTT.

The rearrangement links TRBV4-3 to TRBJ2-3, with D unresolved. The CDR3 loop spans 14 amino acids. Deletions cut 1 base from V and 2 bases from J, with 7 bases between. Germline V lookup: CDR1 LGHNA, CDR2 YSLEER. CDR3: CASSQASFTDTQYF. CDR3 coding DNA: TGCGCCAGCAGCCAAGCAAGTTTCACAGATACGCAGTATTTT.

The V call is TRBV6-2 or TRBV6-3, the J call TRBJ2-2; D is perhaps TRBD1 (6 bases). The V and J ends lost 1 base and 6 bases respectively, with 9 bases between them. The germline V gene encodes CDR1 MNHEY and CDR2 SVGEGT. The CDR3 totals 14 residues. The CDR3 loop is CASSYYREAGELFF. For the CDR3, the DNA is TGTGCCAGCAGTTACTACAGGGAAGCCGGGGAGCTGTTTTTT.

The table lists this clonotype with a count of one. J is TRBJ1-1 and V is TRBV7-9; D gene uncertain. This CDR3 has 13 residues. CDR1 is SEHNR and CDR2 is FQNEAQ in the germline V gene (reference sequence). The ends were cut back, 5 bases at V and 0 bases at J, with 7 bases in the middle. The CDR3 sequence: CASSIPLNTEAFF. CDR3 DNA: TGTGCCAGCAGCATTCCCCTGAACACTGAAGCTTTCTTT. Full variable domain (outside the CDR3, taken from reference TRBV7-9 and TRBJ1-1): DTGVSQNPRHKITKRGQNVTFRCDPISEHNRLYWYRQTLGQGPEFLTYFQNEAQLEKSRLLSDRFSAERPKGSFSTLEIQRTEQGDSAMYLCASSIPLNTEAFFGQGTRLTVV.

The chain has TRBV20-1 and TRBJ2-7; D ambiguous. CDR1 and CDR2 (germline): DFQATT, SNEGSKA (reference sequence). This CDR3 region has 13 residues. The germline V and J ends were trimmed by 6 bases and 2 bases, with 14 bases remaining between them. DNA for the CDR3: TGCAGTGCCTCTTCGGGCAGGACCTACGAGCAGTACTTC. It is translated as CSASSGRTYEQYF.

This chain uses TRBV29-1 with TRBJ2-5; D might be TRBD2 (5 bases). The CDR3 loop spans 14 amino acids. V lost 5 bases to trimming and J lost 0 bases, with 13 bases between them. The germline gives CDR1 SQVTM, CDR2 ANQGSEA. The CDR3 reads CSVHTRDYQETQYF. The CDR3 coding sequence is TGCAGCGTTCATACCCGGGATTACCAAGAGACCCAGTACTTC.

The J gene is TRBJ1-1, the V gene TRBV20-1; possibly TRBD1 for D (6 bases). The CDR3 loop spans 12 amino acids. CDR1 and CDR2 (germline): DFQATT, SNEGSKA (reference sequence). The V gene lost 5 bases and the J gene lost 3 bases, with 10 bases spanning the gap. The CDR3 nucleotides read TGCAGTGCTCCACGGGGGCACACTGAAGCTTTCTTT. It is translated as CSAPRGHTEAFF.

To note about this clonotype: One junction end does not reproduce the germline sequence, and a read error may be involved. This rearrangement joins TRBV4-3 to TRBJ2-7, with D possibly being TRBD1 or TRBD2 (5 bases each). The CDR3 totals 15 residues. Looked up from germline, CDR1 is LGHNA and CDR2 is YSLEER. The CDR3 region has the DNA TGCGTCAGCAGCCCGGGGACGGATAGCTCCTACGAGCAGCACTTC. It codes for CVSSPGTDSSYEQHF.

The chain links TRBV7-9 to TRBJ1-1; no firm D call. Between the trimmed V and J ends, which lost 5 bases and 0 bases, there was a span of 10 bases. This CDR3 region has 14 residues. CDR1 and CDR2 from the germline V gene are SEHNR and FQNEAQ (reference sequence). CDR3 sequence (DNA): TGTGCCAGCAGCCCGGCCGCGCTGAACACTGAAGCTTTCTTT. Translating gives CASSPAALNTEAFF.

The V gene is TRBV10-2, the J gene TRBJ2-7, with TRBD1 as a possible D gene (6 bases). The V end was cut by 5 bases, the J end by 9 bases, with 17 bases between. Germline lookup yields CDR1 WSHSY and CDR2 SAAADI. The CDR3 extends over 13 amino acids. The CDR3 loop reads CASSNRDIQGQYF. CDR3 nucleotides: TGCGCCAGCAGTAACCGGGACATCCAGGGGCAGTACTTC.

The DNA for the CDR3 is TGTGCCAGCAGTCCCGCTCTCAGGACGAACACTGAAGCTTTCTTT. It encodes CASSPALRTNTEAFF. V is TRBV27 and J is TRBJ1-1; D gene unclear. The germline V and J ends were trimmed by 5 bases and 1 base, with 14 bases remaining between them. Germline V gene lookup returns CDR1 MNHEY and CDR2 SMNVEV (reference sequence). The CDR3 spans 15 residues.

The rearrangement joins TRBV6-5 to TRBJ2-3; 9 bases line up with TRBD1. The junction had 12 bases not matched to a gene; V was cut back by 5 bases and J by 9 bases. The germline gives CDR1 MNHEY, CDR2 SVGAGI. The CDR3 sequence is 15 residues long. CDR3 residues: CASSPWTGAVDTQYF. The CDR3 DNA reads TGTGCCAGCAGTCCCTGGACAGGGGCTGTAGACACGCAGTATTTT.

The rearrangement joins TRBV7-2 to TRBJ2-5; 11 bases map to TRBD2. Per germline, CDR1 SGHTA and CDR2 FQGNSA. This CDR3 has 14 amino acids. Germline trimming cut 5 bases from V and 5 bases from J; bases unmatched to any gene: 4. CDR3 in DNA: TGTGCCAGCAGCGGGTGGACTAGCGGGGAGACCCAGTACTTC. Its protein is CASSGWTSGETQYF. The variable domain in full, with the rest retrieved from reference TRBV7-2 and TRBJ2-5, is GAGVSQSPSNKVTEKGKDVELRCDPISGHTALYWYRQSLGQGLEFLIYFQGNSAPDKSGLPSDRFSAERTGGSVSTLTIQRTQQEDSAVYLCASSGWTSGETQYFGPGTRLLVL.

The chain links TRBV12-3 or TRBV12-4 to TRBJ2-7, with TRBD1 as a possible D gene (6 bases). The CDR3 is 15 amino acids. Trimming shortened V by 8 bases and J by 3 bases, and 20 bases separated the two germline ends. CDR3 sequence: CASASSGQTFYEQYF. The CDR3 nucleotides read TGTGCCAGCGCCTCCTCCGGACAGACTTTCTACGAGCAGTACTTC.

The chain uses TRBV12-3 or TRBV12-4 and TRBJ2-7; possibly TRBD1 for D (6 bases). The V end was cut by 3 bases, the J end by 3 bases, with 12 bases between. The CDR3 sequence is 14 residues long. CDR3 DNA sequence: TGTGCCAGCAGTTTCCGGGACACCAACTACGAGCAGTACTTC. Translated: CASSFRDTNYEQYF.

The CDR3 DNA reads as TGTGCCAGCAGCCCCTCCTGGGGGGGCAGATACGAGCAGTACTTC. It is translated as CASSPSWGGRYEQYF. The chain joins TRBV7-2 to TRBJ2-7, with D perhaps matching TRBD2 (7 bases). The germline V gene encodes CDR1 SGHTA and CDR2 FQGNSA. V was clipped by 5 bases and J by 4 bases, with 18 bases between them. The CDR3 length is 15 residues.